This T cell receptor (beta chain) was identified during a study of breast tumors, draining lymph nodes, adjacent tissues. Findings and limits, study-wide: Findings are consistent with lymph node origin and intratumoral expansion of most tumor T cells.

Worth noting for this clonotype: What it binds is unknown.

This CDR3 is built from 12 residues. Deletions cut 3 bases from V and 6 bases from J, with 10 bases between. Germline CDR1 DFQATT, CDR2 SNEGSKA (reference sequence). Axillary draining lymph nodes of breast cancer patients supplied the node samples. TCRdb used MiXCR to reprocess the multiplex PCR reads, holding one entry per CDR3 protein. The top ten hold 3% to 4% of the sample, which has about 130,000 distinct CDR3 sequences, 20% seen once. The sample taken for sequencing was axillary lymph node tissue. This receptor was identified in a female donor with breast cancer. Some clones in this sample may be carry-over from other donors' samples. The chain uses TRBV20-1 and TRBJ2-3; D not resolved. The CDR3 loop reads CSASVRYDTQYF. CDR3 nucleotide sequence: TGCAGTGCTAGTGTGAGGTACGATACGCAGTATTTT.